This TCR beta chain is from a study of cytomegalovirus exposure and HLA in healthy donors. TCRdb's copy holds only in-frame clones and misses some; the assay was immunoSEQ multiplex PCR. The sample holds 100,000 to 150,000 clones; 89% are singletons and the top ten take roughly 2%. Per germline, CDR1 WNHNN and CDR2 SYGVQD (reference sequence). With 6 bases removed from V and 2 bases from J, the gap between germline ends came to 10 bases. The length of the CDR3 is 13 residues. This clone has just a few counts. The chain couples TRBV10-1 to TRBJ1-1, with D tentatively TRBD1 (6 bases). The sequence came from a woman aged 18-29 years in good health and CMV-seronegative. The sequenced material came from PBMCs. The CDR3, as DNA: TGCGCCAGCAGGGAACAGGGAAACACTGAAGCTTTCTTT. Its translation is CASREQGNTEAFF.